The clone carrying this TCR beta chain was counted only a few times. These data come from a study of blood T cell repertoires in COVID-19. Study information: Both acute and convalescent COVID-19 samples were obtained from the United States, Italy and Spain.

The method was immunoSEQ multiplex PCR; TCRdb's version includes in-frame clones alone and lacks a portion of them. The repertoire holds some 120,000 clones, with 90% as singletons. Material: peripheral blood. This TCR was recovered from a human donor with active COVID-19. The donor label of this sample is uncertain.

The CDR3 region has the DNA TGTGCCAGCAGTTACTACTCCCCCATCGCTGGGGCCAACGTCCTGACTTTC. It codes for CASSYYSPIAGANVLTF. The chain links TRBV6-2 or TRBV6-3 to TRBJ2-6; D call uncertain. The V and J ends lost 1 base and 2 bases respectively, with 12 bases between them. Per germline, CDR1 MNHEY and CDR2 SVGEGT. This CDR3 is 17 amino acids long.